The 21 T cell receptor beta chains below come from one sample, sequenced in a study of T cells in Graves' hyperthyroidism and ophthalmopathy. It was RNA transcripts that yielded the amplified TCR beta CDR3 regions. Researchers ran a first-round RT-PCR on the TCR CDR3 using the HTBI primer set. Each CDR3 protein is one row after TCRdb ran MiXCR on the multiplex PCR reads. Among 650,000 to 850,000 distinct CDR3 sequences listed, roughly 20% were seen once. The sequencing sample was made of blood. The receptors derive from a woman in her forties or fifties with Graves' hyperthyroidism that later progressed to Graves' ophthalmopathy.

This clonotype was counted many times. V and J are TRBV5-1 and TRBJ2-2; D might be TRBD1 or TRBD2, each matching 6 bases. V dropped 1 base and J dropped 0 bases, with 13 bases sitting between them. This CDR3 has 17 residues. Germline V gives CDR1 SGHRS, CDR2 YFSETQ. CDR3 in DNA: TGCGCCAGCAGCTTGTGGGGGGCGGAATCGAACACCGGGGAGCTGTTTTTT. Protein product: CASSLWGAESNTGELFF.

At least ten counts were recorded for this clonotype. V is TRBV11-2 and J is TRBJ2-1, with D perhaps given as TRBD1 or TRBD2 (6 bases each). The CDR3 is 13 amino acids. Trimming pared 5 bases from V and 10 bases from J, leaving 15 bases between. The germline V gene encodes CDR1 SGHAT and CDR2 FQNNGV. The CDR3 sequence is CASSGKGGPEQFF. The CDR3 coding sequence is TGTGCCAGCAGCGGAAAAGGGGGGCCCGAGCAGTTCTTC.

The gene calls are TRBV6-1 and TRBJ1-2; D is undetermined. This CDR3 has 14 amino acids. The V gene's germline CDR1 is MNHNS and CDR2 SASEGT. The V end lost 3 bases, the J end lost 3 bases, and 11 bases lay between the germline ends. The CDR3 region has the DNA TGTGCCAGCAGTGAGCTGACGCGGGACTATGGCTACACCTTC. As protein: CASSELTRDYGYTF.

Worth noting for this clonotype: Possible read error: a much larger clone is one base away. The chain recombines TRBV9 with TRBJ1-5; TRBD1 might be the D (6 bases). This CDR3 has 14 residues. Germline assignment: CDR1 SGDLS and CDR2 YYNGEE. The DNA of the CDR3 is TGTGCCAGCAGCGGAGGGGACAACAATCAGTCCCAGCATTTT. Protein: CASSGGDNNQSQHF.

The table lists this clonotype with many counts. V gene TRBV5-1 combines with J gene TRBJ2-7, with TRBD2 matching 8 bases. The CDR3 is made up of 16 amino acids. Germline V CDR1 and CDR2: SGHRS, YFSETQ. Trimming at V came to 0 bases and at J to 0 bases, leaving 5 bases not matched to a gene. DNA for the CDR3: TGCGCCAGCAGCTTGGCATTAGCGGGGAGCTCCTACGAGCAGTACTTC. Translating gives CASSLALAGSSYEQYF.

The chain combines TRBV12-3 or TRBV12-4 with TRBJ2-5, with 7 bases fitting TRBD1. The length of the CDR3 is 14 residues. The V segment lost 5 bases and the J segment 4 bases; nucleotides outside the gene matches: 7. The CDR3 region has the DNA TGTGCCAGCAGTCAGTACCACAGGGGAGAGACCCAGTACTTC. This codes for CASSQYHRGETQYF.

The V and J genes are TRBV2 and TRBJ2-2; 8 bases agree with TRBD1. The CDR3 contains 15 residues. V dropped 1 base and J dropped 7; count of bases not matched to a gene: 5. From germline, CDR1 is SNHLY and CDR2 FYNNEI. This CDR3 is CASSEGRGQVGELFF. CDR3 nucleotide sequence: TGTGCCAGCAGTGAAGGCAGGGGGCAGGTCGGGGAGCTGTTTTTT.

There are many counts of this clonotype. The V and J genes are TRBV7-8 and TRBJ1-1, with 7 nucleotides matching TRBD1. This CDR3 is built from 17 residues. Germline-derived CDR1 and CDR2 are SGHVS and FQNEAQ. The trim removed 2 bases at V and 4 bases at J, leaving 13 bases unmatched. The CDR3 sequence is CASSLRTNRGNGTEAFF. CDR3 coding DNA: TGTGCCAGCAGCTTACGGACAAACAGGGGAAACGGCACTGAAGCTTTCTTT.

In this sample, this clonotype turned up many times. V gene TRBV6-1 combines with J gene TRBJ1-1, with D possibly being TRBD1 (5 bases). V lost 3 bases, J lost 10 bases, and 12 bases lay in between. The germline V gene encodes CDR1 MNHNS and CDR2 SASEGT. The CDR3 contains 12 residues. This CDR3 reads CASSDGGVGAFF. CDR3 sequence (DNA): TGTGCCAGCAGTGACGGGGGAGTAGGAGCTTTCTTT.

This clonotype was observed many times. V is TRBV5-1 and J is TRBJ1-1; TRBD1 matches 7 bases. The V segment lost 1 base and the J segment 0 bases; nucleotides outside the gene matches: 15. Germline V gene sequence: CDR1 SGHRS, CDR2 YFSETQ. The CDR3 runs to 19 residues. Here the CDR3 DNA reads TGCGCCAGCAGCTTGAGGCGGGGCTTGTCAGGGGGAATGAACACTGAAGCTTTCTTT. This codes for CASSLRRGLSGGMNTEAFF.

This sequence joins TRBV10-2 and TRBJ2-1; 11 nucleotides match TRBD1. Germline CDR1 and CDR2: WSHSY and SAAADI. V lost 4 bases to trimming and J lost 8 bases; unmatched junction nucleotides: 10. The CDR3 extends over 16 amino acids. The CDR3 DNA reads TGCGCCAGCAGTGGCGGGGGACAGGGGGGATACGATGAGCAGTTCTTC. The encoded protein is CASSGGGQGGYDEQFF.

The sample holds one count of this clonotype. V and J are TRBV14 and TRBJ1-2; 9 bases match TRBD1. V lost 2 bases and J lost 6; bases outside the gene matches: 7. CDR3 length: 15 amino acids. CDR1 and CDR2 from the germline V gene are SGHDN and FVKESK. In DNA form, the CDR3 reads TGTGCCAGCAGCCAAAAGATACGGGACAGGGATGGCTACACCTTC. Translation: CASSQKIRDRDGYTF.

The chain recombines TRBV20-1 with TRBJ2-3; D is possibly TRBD2 (6 bases). Trimming stripped 3 bases from V and 3 bases from J, with 13 bases between. Germline CDR1 and CDR2: DFQATT and SNEGSKA (reference sequence). This CDR3 is 14 amino acids long. The CDR3 coding sequence is TGCAGTGCTAGGGGTGGCGGGAAAACAGATACGCAGTATTTT. Encoded protein: CSARGGGKTDTQYF.

Many counts were recorded for this clonotype. The V gene is TRBV11-1, the J gene TRBJ2-2; the match to TRBD1 covers 7 bases. Germline V gives CDR1 SGHAT, CDR2 FQDESV (reference sequence). The CDR3 is 16 amino acids. The trim removed 0 bases at V and 1 base at J, leaving 2 bases unmatched. CDR3 DNA sequence: TGTGCCAGCAGCTTAGCGCGACAGGGGAACACCGGGGAGCTGTTTTTT. This encodes CASSLARQGNTGELFF.

The chain is built from TRBV29-1 and TRBJ1-6; tentative D call: TRBD1 (6 bases). Germline CDR1 reads SQVTM; CDR2 reads ANQGSEA. The CDR3 length is 13 residues. Trimming stripped 3 bases from V and 9 bases from J, with 12 bases between. CDR3 sequence reads: CSVDTGSGSPLHF. DNA for the CDR3: TGCAGCGTTGACACAGGGTCAGGTTCACCCCTCCACTTT. Based on the CDR3 plus reference TRBV29-1 and TRBJ1-6, the full variable domain is SAVISQKPSRDICQRGTSLTIQCQVDSQVTMMFWYRQQPGQSLTLIATANQGSEATYESGFVIDKFPISRPNLTFSTLTVSNMSPEDSSIYLCSVDTGSGSPLHFGNGTRLTVT.

The chain carries TRBV11-2 and TRBJ1-1, with a possible D match to TRBD1 (5 bases). The V gene's germline CDR1 is SGHAT and CDR2 FQNNGV. V shed 5 bases and J shed 1 base, with 17 bases lying between them. CDR3 length: 16 residues. The CDR3 nucleotides read TGTGCCAGCAGCCCAACGGGGACTCGGGGGAACACTGAAGCTTTCTTT. It codes for CASSPTGTRGNTEAFF.

The chain couples TRBV20-1 to TRBJ2-5; 11 nucleotides align to TRBD1. The ends lost 2 bases at V and 3 bases at J; junction bases unmatched: 5. Germline V gene data show CDR1 as DFQATT and CDR2 as SNEGSKA (reference sequence). CDR3 size: 15 residues. CDR3: CSARPDRGPEETQYF. CDR3 DNA: TGCAGTGCTAGACCGGACAGGGGGCCAGAAGAGACCCAGTACTTC.

The chain recombines TRBV7-9 with TRBJ2-1; D could derive from TRBD1 or TRBD2 (5 bases each). Trimming pared 0 bases from V and 11 bases from J, leaving 17 bases between. The CDR3 is made up of 15 amino acids. From germline, CDR1 is SEHNR and CDR2 FQNEAQ (reference sequence). The CDR3 nucleotides are TGTGCCAGCAGCTTAGCTGAGGGGTATGATGAAAAGCAGTTCTTC. It codes for CASSLAEGYDEKQFF.

The chain couples TRBV20-1 to TRBJ2-3, with TRBD2 matching over 10 bases. Trimming cost V 5 bases and J 4 bases; bases outside gene matches: 9. The CDR3 is 15 residues long. The V gene's germline CDR1 is DFQATT and CDR2 SNEGSKA (reference sequence). In nucleotides, the CDR3 is TGCAGTGCTCAACCCGGGACTAGCGTCCCAGATACGCAGTATTTT. Translated, it gives CSAQPGTSVPDTQYF.

This chain uses TRBV20-1 with TRBJ1-1; D possibly corresponds to TRBD1 (5 bases). The CDR3 has 12 residues. V was shortened by 2 bases and J by 6 bases, with 10 bases between the two germline ends. Germline assignment: CDR1 DFQATT and CDR2 SNEGSKA (reference sequence). This chain's CDR3 is CSARQTVPEAFF. Here the CDR3 DNA reads TGCAGTGCTAGACAGACAGTCCCTGAAGCTTTCTTT.

The rearrangement joins TRBV6-1 to TRBJ2-4; tentative D call: TRBD1 (6 bases). V was shortened by 5 bases and J by 0 bases, with 14 bases between the two germline ends. Looked up from germline, CDR1 is MNHNS and CDR2 is SASEGT. The CDR3 is 16 amino acids. CDR3 amino acids: CASSLGQFLAKNIQYF. The CDR3 DNA sequence: TGTGCCAGCAGTCTCGGACAGTTTTTAGCCAAAAACATTCAGTACTTC.